This entry features one T cell receptor beta chain sequence. Its antigen remains unknown. The record originates from a study of T cell responses to AZD1222 COVID-19 vaccine. The study, taken as a whole, reports: At study baseline, merely roughly 6 AZD1222 recipients were seropositive. Rises in breadth and depth of Spike-specific TCRs came after two AZD1222 doses. Close to half of spike-specific TCRs reportedly recognize unmutated variant regions.

Germline values: CDR1 SGHKS, CDR2 YYEKEE (reference sequence). The CDR3 runs to 15 residues. V lost 3 bases and J 5 bases, leaving 12 bases between the germline ends. Method: immunoSEQ multiplex PCR; TCRdb's copy keeps in-frame clones and lacks some. The sample records about 110,000 clones, about 82% being singletons. The receptor was derived from an adult in good health. Sequenced here: peripheral blood, sampled on day 0 of AZD1222 vaccination. The rearrangement joins TRBV5-5 to TRBJ1-6; D is uncertain. CDR3 region: CASSWVLSNNSPLHF. The CDR3 DNA reads TGTGCCAGCAGCTGGGTGTTATCGAATAATTCACCCCTCCACTTT.